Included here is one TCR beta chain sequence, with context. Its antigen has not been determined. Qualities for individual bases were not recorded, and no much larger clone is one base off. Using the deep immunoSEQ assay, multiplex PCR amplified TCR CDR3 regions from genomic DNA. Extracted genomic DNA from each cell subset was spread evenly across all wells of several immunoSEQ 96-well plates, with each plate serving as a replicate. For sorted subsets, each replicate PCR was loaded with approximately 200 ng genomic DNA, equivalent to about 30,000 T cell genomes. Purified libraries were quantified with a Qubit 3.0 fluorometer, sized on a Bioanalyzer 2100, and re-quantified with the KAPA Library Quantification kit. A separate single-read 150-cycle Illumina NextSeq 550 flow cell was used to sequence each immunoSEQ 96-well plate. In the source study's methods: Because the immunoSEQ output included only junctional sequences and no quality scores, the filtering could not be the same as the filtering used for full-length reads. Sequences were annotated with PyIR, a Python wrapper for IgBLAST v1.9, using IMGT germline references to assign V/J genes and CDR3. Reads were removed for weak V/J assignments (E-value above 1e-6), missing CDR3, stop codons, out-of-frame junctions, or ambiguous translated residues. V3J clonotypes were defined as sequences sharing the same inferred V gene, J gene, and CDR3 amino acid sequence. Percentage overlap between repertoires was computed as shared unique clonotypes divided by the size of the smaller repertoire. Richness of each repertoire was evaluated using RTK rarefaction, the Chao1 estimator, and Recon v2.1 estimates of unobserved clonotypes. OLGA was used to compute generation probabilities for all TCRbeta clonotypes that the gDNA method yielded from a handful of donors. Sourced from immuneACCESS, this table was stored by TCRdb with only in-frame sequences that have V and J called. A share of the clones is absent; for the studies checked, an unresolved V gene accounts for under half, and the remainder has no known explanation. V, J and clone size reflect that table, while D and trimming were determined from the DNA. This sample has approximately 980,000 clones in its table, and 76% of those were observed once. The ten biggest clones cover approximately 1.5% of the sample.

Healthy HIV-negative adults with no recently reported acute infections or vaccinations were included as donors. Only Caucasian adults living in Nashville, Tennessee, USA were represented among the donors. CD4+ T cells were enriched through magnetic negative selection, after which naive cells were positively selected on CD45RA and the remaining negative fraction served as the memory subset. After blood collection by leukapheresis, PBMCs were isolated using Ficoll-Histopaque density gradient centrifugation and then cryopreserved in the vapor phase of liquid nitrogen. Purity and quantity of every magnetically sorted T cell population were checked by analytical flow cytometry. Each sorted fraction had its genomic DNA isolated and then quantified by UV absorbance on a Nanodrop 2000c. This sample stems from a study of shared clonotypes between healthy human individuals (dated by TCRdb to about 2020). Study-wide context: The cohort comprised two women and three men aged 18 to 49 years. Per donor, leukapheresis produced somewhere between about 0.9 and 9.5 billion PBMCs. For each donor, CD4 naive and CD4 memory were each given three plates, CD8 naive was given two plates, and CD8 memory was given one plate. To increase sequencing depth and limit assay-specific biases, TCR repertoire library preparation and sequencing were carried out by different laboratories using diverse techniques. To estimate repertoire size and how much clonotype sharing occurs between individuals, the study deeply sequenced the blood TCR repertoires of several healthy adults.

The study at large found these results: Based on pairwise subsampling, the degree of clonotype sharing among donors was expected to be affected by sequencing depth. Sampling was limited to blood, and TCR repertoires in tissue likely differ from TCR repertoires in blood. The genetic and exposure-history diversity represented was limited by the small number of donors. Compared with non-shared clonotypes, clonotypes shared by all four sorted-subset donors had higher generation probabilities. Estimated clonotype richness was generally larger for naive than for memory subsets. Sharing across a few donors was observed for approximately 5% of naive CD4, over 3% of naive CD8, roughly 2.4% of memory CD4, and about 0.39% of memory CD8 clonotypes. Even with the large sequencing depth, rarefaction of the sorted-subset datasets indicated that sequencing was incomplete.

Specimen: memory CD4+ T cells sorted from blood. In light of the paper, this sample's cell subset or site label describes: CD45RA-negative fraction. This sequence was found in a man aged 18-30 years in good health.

The nucleotides read TGTGCCAGCAGCTCTCAGAGGGACAGTAACACCATATATTTT. This encodes CASSSQRDSNTIYF. The sequence joins TRBV7-3 to TRBJ1-3; TRBD1 lines up with 7 middle nucleotides. V and J are trimmed by 4 bases and 7 bases, and the gene matches miss 7 bases of the junction. Sequences SGHTA (CDR1) and FQGTGA (CDR2) are obtained from the germline V gene. From its cysteine to its phenylalanine, the CDR3 spans 14 amino acids. Kept here is only the CDR3 DNA, which spans 42 bases and is read in frame from base 1.